This TCR beta chain was sequenced for a study of cytomegalovirus exposure and HLA in healthy donors. The PCR contained 60 Vbeta and 13 Jbeta primers. Sequencing used immunoSEQ multiplex PCR; TCRdb keeps in-frame clones, though not all of them. The sample contains roughly 130,000 clones, 65% to 80% of which appear only once. This CDR3 contains 16 residues. The germline CDR1 and CDR2 sequences are MGHRA and YSYEKL. Study observations and caveats: Equally common other TCR beta chains were less clonally expanded than HLA-associated ones, a later analysis found.

With respect to this clone: Its antigen is undetermined.

V and J are TRBV4-1 and TRBJ2-5; D perhaps matches TRBD1 (5 bases). The DNA end is a closer match to TRBJ2-7, so the J assignment may be wrong. The sequencing input was PBMCs. The TCR sequence derives from a human donor in good health. CDR3 residues: CASSQETVGILYEQYF. DNA for the CDR3: TGCGCCAGCAGCCAGGAGACAGTCGGCATCCTCTACGAGCAGTACTTC.